The 25 T cell receptor beta chains below come from one sample, sequenced in a study of T cells after yellow fever vaccination. TCRdb passed the 5' RACE reads through MiXCR, listing each CDR3 protein once. Among over 100,000 distinct CDR3 sequences listed, 8.4% were seen once. Here the sequenced sample was CD8+ T cells sorted from PBMCs, taken 45 days after the yellow fever booster vaccination. Every receptor here comes from a man aged 25 to 40 who received the YFV17D yellow fever vaccine.

This clonotype was seen repeatedly, ten times or more. The chain uses TRBV12-3 or TRBV12-4 and TRBJ2-7; D is uncertain. Trimming pared 2 bases from V and 0 bases from J, leaving 11 bases between. The CDR3 totals 15 residues. The chain's CDR3 is CASSLTSRSSYEQYF. In DNA, the CDR3 is TGTGCCAGCAGTTTAACCAGTCGAAGCTCCTACGAGCAGTACTTC.

The V call is TRBV19, the J call TRBJ2-4, with D maybe TRBD2 (5 bases). This CDR3 has 14 amino acids. Trimming stripped 7 bases from V and 0 bases from J, with 10 bases between. The germline gives CDR1 LNHDA, CDR2 SQIVND (reference sequence). CDR3 sequence: CASTPGLAKNIQYF. The CDR3 DNA sequence: TGTGCCAGTACCCCAGGACTAGCCAAAAACATTCAGTACTTC.

This clonotype was recorded at least ten times. The chain carries TRBV4-1 and TRBJ2-1; a weak D match, TRBD2 (6 bases). CDR1 MGHRA and CDR2 YSYEKL come from the germline V gene. V lost 3 bases and J lost 3, with 12 bases in between. CDR3 length: 15 amino acids. CDR3 residues: CASSHPREFYNEQFF. The CDR3, as DNA: TGCGCCAGCAGCCACCCCCGGGAGTTCTACAATGAGCAGTTCTTC.

This clonotype was seen at least ten times. This chain connects TRBV29-1 to TRBJ1-1; no clear D gene. There are 14 residues in the CDR3. CDR1 is SQVTM, CDR2 ANQGSEA, per germline. V lost 3 bases and J lost 3, with 14 bases in between. In DNA, the CDR3 is TGCAGCGTTGAGTTGTCAGCGAGAGACACTGAAGCTTTCTTT. This encodes CSVELSARDTEAFF.

The V call is TRBV28, the J call TRBJ2-1; 7 nucleotides agree with TRBD1. Germline trimming cut 3 bases from V and 2 bases from J; bases unmatched to any gene: 1. Germline CDR1 and CDR2: MDHEN and SYDVKM. The CDR3 is 14 residues long. CDR3 protein: CASSLTGTYNEQFF. The CDR3 DNA follows: TGTGCCAGCAGTTTGACAGGGACCTACAATGAGCAGTTCTTC.

This clonotype was observed at least ten times. The rearrangement links TRBV9 to TRBJ2-7, with 12 bases lining up with TRBD2. The CDR3 length is 15 residues. After removal of 2 bases from V and 2 bases from J, the junction contained 2 bases not matched to a gene. Germline V lookup: CDR1 SGDLS, CDR2 YYNGEE. CDR3: CASSVGLAGTYEQYF. The CDR3 DNA follows: TGTGCCAGCAGCGTTGGACTAGCGGGGACCTACGAGCAGTACTTC.

In its sample, this clonotype was seen many times. V usage is TRBV2 and J usage is TRBJ2-7, with no clear D. CDR3 length: 14 residues. CDR1 is SNHLY and CDR2 is FYNNEI in the germline V gene. V lost 3 bases, J lost 2 bases, and 11 bases lay in between. The CDR3 is CASSEGSATYEQYF. The CDR3 DNA reads TGTGCCAGCAGTGAGGGCAGCGCAACCTACGAGCAGTACTTC. Filled out from reference TRBV2 and TRBJ2-7, the complete variable domain reads EPEVTQTPSHQVTQMGQEVILRCVPISNHLYFYWYRQILGQKVEFLVSFYNNEISEKSEIFDDQFSVERPDGSNFTLKIRSTKLEDSAMYFCASSEGSATYEQYFGPGTRLTVT.

V gene TRBV14 combines with J gene TRBJ2-7; TRBD2 aligns across 11 bases. The CDR3 covers 16 residues. CDR1 is SGHDN, CDR2 FVKESK, per germline. J was trimmed by 4 bases and V by 1 base; bases with no gene match: 6. CDR3 sequence reads: CASSQGLAGSRYEQYF. The CDR3 region has the DNA TGTGCCAGCAGCCAAGGACTAGCGGGAAGCCGTTACGAGCAGTACTTC.

The chain links TRBV12-3 or TRBV12-4 to TRBJ2-4, with D maybe TRBD2 (5 bases). This CDR3 has 14 amino acids. Trimming took 2 bases from V and 8 from J, leaving 13 bases between them. The CDR3 region has the DNA TGTGCCAGCAGTTTATCGGACTCAGCTTACATTCAGTACTTC. Translation: CASSLSDSAYIQYF.

This clonotype came up many times. V usage is TRBV7-9 and J usage is TRBJ2-5; the match to TRBD2 covers 11 bases. The CDR3 length is 15 residues. CDR1 and CDR2 (germline): SEHNR, FQNEAQ (reference sequence). V lost 1 base, J lost 5 bases, and 3 bases stayed unmatched. CDR3 DNA: TGTGCCAGCAGCTTAGTAGCGGGAGGGTCGGAGACCCAGTACTTC. It is translated as CASSLVAGGSETQYF.

This clonotype has a count of ten or more. CDR3 in DNA: TGTGCCAGCAGCTTAGAGGTAGCCCGAGAGACCCAGTACTTC. Translation gives CASSLEVARETQYF. V usage is TRBV7-6 and J usage is TRBJ2-5; D ambiguous. This CDR3 has 14 amino acids. The V end was cut by 1 base, the J end by 4 bases, with 10 bases between. CDR1 and CDR2 from the germline V gene are SGHVS and FNYEAQ.

In its sample, this clonotype was seen many times. The chain joins TRBV7-6 to TRBJ2-3, with unresolved D. V lost 6 bases to trimming and J lost 4 bases, with 14 bases between them. CDR3 length: 14 residues. CDR1 is SGHVS and CDR2 is FNYEAQ in the germline V gene. In nucleotides, the CDR3 is TGTGCCAGCAGTCGCAGCGACTCGGCAGATACGCAGTATTTT. It encodes CASSRSDSADTQYF.

This clonotype was recorded a few times. This sequence joins TRBV13 and TRBJ2-1; no clear D gene. This CDR3 contains 17 residues. Germline CDR1 and CDR2: PRHDT and FYEKMQ (reference sequence). Deletions cut 0 bases from V and 0 bases from J, with 12 bases between. This chain's CDR3 is CASSLGLPGSSYNEQFF. In DNA, the CDR3 is TGTGCCAGCAGCTTAGGCCTCCCGGGTAGCTCCTACAATGAGCAGTTCTTC. Combining the CDR3 with reference TRBV13 and TRBJ2-1 gives the whole variable domain AAGVIQSPRHLIKEKRETATLKCYPIPRHDTVYWYQQGPGQDPQFLISFYEKMQSDKGSIPDRFSAQQFSDYHSELNMSSLELGDSALYFCASSLGLPGSSYNEQFFGPGTRLTVL.

As regards this clonotype: A read error may be the cause here, since a much bigger clone is one base away. This chain links TRBV6-1 with TRBJ1-5; D may be TRBD1 (5 bases). The germline gives CDR1 MNHNS, CDR2 SASEGT. The CDR3 contains 15 residues. The CDR3 region has the DNA TGTGCCAGCTCCATTTTTTGGGGGGAAGGTCAGCACCAGCATTTT. Translation: CASSIFWGEGQHQHF.

J is TRBJ2-7 and V is TRBV29-1; either TRBD1 or TRBD2 may supply D (5 bases each). The V gene's germline CDR1 is SQVTM and CDR2 ANQGSEA. This CDR3 has 13 amino acids. V lost 7 bases, J lost 6 bases, and 19 bases lay in between. CDR3 sequence reads: CSALPGPRGEQYF. The DNA for the CDR3 is TGCAGCGCCTTACCGGGACCACGTGGCGAGCAGTACTTC.

In this sample, this clonotype turned up many times. CDR3 sequence: CSARGDRAGTEAFF. The CDR3 DNA follows: TGCAGTGCTAGAGGTGACAGGGCGGGCACTGAAGCTTTCTTT. The rearrangement links TRBV20-1 to TRBJ1-1, with 7 bases aligning to TRBD1. The V and J ends lost 1 base and 4 bases, in that order; junction bases with no gene match: 6. The CDR3 contains 14 residues. Germline CDR1 DFQATT, CDR2 SNEGSKA (reference sequence).

This clonotype was seen many times. This chain uses TRBV6-1 with TRBJ2-1; possible D gene TRBD2, 7 bases. The CDR3 runs to 13 residues. CDR1 MNHNS and CDR2 SASEGT come from the germline V gene. Deletions cut 8 bases from V and 10 bases from J, with 18 bases between. Written as DNA, the CDR3 is TGTGCCAGCGAGGGGGAGGGGACCCCCGAGCAGTTCTTC. This sequence encodes CASEGEGTPEQFF.

The V call is TRBV12-3 or TRBV12-4, the J call TRBJ1-2, with TRBD1 matching 10 bases. This CDR3 has 13 residues. The ends lost 9 bases at V and 8 bases at J; junction bases unmatched: 9. CDR3 protein: CASSGTGAEGYTF. The DNA for the CDR3 is TGTGCCAGTTCCGGGACAGGGGCTGAGGGCTACACCTTC.

This clonotype was seen once. A clone one base away is much larger, so this may be a read error. This sequence joins TRBV25-1 and TRBJ2-1; no clear D. The V end lost 8 bases, the J end lost 1 base, and 6 bases lay between the germline ends. This CDR3 comprises 12 residues. CDR1 is MGHDK and CDR2 is SYGVNS in the germline V gene. The CDR3 bases are TGTGCCAGCGCGTATTCCTACAATGAGCAGTTCTTC. It specifies CASAYSYNEQFF.

This clonotype occurred many times. This chain connects TRBV18 to TRBJ1-1, with D unclear. The CDR3 is 14 amino acids. CDR1 and CDR2 from the germline V gene are KGHSH and LQKENI. The V end lost 3 bases, the J end lost 4 bases, and 12 bases lay between the germline ends. The CDR3 DNA reads as TGTGCCAGCTCACCGGAGGGAATGGGCACTGAAGCTTTCTTT. This translates into CASSPEGMGTEAFF.

This clonotype was seen at least ten times. The chain links TRBV14 to TRBJ2-3, with TRBD2 identical over 10 bases. V shed 5 bases, J shed 1 base, and the junction held 6 bases outside the gene matches. The CDR3 extends over 16 amino acids. Germline V CDR1 and CDR2: SGHDN, FVKESK. In DNA, the CDR3 is TGTGCCAGCAGCTATCCCGGGACTAGCGGCACAGATACGCAGTATTTT. It specifies CASSYPGTSGTDTQYF.

V is TRBV15 and J is TRBJ2-1; 9 bases agree with TRBD2. Germline V gene sequence: CDR1 LNHNV, CDR2 YYDKDF (reference sequence). CDR3 length: 16 amino acids. The V gene end was trimmed by 3 bases and the J gene end by 8 bases; junction bases not matched to a gene: 11. CDR3 sequence reads: CATSSGGGLAFDEQFF. The CDR3 nucleotides read TGTGCCACCAGCAGTGGAGGGGGACTAGCTTTCGATGAGCAGTTCTTC.

This clonotype was seen repeatedly, ten times or more. The chain joins TRBV3-1 to TRBJ2-7, with D tentatively TRBD1 (6 bases). CDR1 is LGHDT and CDR2 is YNNKEL in the germline V gene (reference sequence). V was shortened by 4 bases and J by 2 bases, with 12 bases between the two germline ends. This CDR3 contains 14 residues. The CDR3 here is CASSRFTGPYEQYF. CDR3 bases: TGTGCCAGCAGCCGATTCACAGGGCCCTACGAGCAGTACTTC.

This clonotype was recorded at least ten times. This chain uses TRBV20-1 with TRBJ1-5, with D possibly being TRBD1 (5 bases). The germline V and J ends were trimmed by 0 bases and 5 bases, with 14 bases remaining between them. Per germline, CDR1 DFQATT and CDR2 SNEGSKA (reference sequence). This CDR3 has 15 residues. The CDR3 is CSARDLRATDQPQHF. The CDR3 DNA reads TGCAGTGCTAGAGATCTCAGGGCTACGGATCAGCCCCAGCATTTT.

In regard to this clonotype: This sequence may be a read error, since a much larger clone differs from it by one base. The gene calls are TRBV7-2 and TRBJ2-7, with D tentatively TRBD2 (6 bases). The CDR3 consists of 13 residues. Per the germline V gene, CDR1 is SGHTA and CDR2 is FQGNSA. The V end was cut by 6 bases, the J end by 4 bases, with 13 bases between. The CDR3 sequence is CASSSGSGYEQYF. CDR3 sequence (DNA): TGTGCCAGCAGTTCCGGGAGTGGGTACGAGCAGTACTTC.